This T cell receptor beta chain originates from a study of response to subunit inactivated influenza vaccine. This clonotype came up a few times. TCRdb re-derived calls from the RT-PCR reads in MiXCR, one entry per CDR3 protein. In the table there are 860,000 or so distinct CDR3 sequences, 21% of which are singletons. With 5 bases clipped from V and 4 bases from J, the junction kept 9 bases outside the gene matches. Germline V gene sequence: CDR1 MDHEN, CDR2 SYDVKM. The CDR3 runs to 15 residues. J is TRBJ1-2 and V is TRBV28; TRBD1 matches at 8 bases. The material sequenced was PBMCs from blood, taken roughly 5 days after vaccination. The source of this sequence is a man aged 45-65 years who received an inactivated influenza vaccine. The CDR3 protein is CASSTRDRQPYGYTF. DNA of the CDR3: TGTGCCAGCAGTACCCGGGACAGGCAACCCTATGGCTACACCTTC.